Below, 3 T cell receptor beta chains from the same sample are listed, as sequenced in a study of response to subunit inactivated influenza vaccine. TCRdb redid the calling of the RT-PCR reads with MiXCR, one entry per CDR3 protein. Of roughly 760,000 distinct CDR3 sequences listed, 21% are singletons. The sequencing here drew on PBMCs from blood, taken more than 4 days after vaccination. The source is a middle-aged man who received an inactivated influenza vaccine.

The chain recombines TRBV28 with TRBJ2-7; 7 nucleotides line up with TRBD2. This CDR3 is 13 amino acids long. Germline V gene sequence: CDR1 MDHEN, CDR2 SYDVKM. Germline trimming cut 4 bases from V and 4 bases from J; bases unmatched to any gene: 4. CDR3 bases: TGTGCCAGCAGTTCGACTAGCTTTTACGAGCAGTACTTC. Its protein product is CASSSTSFYEQYF.

This chain connects TRBV3-1 to TRBJ2-5, with 15 nucleotides matching TRBD2. The CDR3 is 18 amino acids. V lost 1 base, J lost 5 bases, and 8 bases stayed unmatched. Germline V CDR1 and CDR2: LGHDT, YNNKEL (reference sequence). CDR3 residues: CASSQGTSGRAPSETQYF. The CDR3 nucleotides read TGTGCCAGCAGCCAAGGGACTAGCGGGAGGGCACCCAGTGAGACCCAGTACTTC.

This clonotype was detected only a few times. The rearrangement links TRBV5-1 to TRBJ2-7; 12 bases are shared with TRBD2. The V gene end was trimmed by 3 bases and the J gene end by 0 bases; junction bases not matched to a gene: 4. Germline values: CDR1 SGHRS, CDR2 YFSETQ. The CDR3 runs 16 residues. CDR3 loop: CASSSPSGRASYEQYF. The CDR3 DNA sequence: TGCGCCAGCAGCTCCCCTAGCGGGAGGGCCTCCTACGAGCAGTACTTC.